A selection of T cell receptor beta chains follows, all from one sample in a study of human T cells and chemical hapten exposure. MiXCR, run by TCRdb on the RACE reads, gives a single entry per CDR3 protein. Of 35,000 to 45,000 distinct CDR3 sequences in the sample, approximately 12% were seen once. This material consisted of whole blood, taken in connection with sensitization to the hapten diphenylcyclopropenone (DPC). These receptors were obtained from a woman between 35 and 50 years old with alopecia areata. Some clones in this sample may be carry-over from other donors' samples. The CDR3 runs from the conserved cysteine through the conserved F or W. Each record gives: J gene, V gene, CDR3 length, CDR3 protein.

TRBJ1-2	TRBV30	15	CAWSADRGGLYGYTF
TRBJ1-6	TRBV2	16	CATSSDRSSYNSPLHF
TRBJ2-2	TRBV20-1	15	CSARPTGLNTGELFF
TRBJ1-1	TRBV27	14	CASNIQGPNTEAFF
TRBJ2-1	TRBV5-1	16	CASSLAGIAPDNEQFF
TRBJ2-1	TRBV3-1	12	CASSQLTGKQFF
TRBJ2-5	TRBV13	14	CASRYRAQGETQYF
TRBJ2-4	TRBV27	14	CASSQGQPSNIQYF
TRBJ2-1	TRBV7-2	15	CASSLGLAGFNEQFF
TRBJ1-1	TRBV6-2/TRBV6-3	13	CASRELMNTEAFF
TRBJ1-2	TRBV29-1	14	CSVPIITGVYGYTF
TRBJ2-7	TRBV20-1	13	CSARYRELYEQYF
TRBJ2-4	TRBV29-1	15	CSVETPGRAKNIQYF
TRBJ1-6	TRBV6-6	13	CATLDRINSPLHF
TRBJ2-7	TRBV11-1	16	CASSVGDRAAPFVQYF
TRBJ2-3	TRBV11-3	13	CASSLDSTDTQYF
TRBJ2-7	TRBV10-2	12	CASSDPPDEQYF
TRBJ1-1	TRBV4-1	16	CASSQESGQRNTEAFF
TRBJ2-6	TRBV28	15	CASSSTGTGANVLTF
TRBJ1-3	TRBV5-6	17	CASSLDSTVVSGNTIYF
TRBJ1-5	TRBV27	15	CASRPVGASNQPQHF
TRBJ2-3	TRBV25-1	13	CASRRERADTQYF
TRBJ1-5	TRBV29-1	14	CSVKGGEANQPQHF
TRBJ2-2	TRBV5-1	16	CASSPSGGVRTGELFF
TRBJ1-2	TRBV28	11	CASSADYGYTF
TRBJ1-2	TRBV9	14	CASSPGQGDYGYTF
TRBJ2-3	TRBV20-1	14	CSAPLETGMDTQYF
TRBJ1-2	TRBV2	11	CASRDLAGYTF
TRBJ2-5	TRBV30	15	CAWGGAGGFTETQYF
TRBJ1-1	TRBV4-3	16	CASSQDDRGGNTEAFF
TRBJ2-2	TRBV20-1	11	CSAGDTGELFF
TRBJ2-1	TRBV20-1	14	CSTPGQGLNNEQFF
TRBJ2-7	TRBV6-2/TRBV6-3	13	CASSTTTGYEQYF
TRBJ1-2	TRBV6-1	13	CASSVGRSYGYTF
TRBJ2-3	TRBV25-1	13	CASSEPLSDTQYF
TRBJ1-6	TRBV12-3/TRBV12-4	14	CASSLESGYSPLHF
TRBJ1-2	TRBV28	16	CASSLYEGELFYGYTF
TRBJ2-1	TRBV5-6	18	CASSLRSGRARSYNEQFF
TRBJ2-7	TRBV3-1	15	CASSQAGRASYEQYF
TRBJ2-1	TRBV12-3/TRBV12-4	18	CASSLSSSGGAGYNEQFF
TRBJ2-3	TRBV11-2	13	CASSQGTQWAQYF